This record concerns one T cell receptor (beta chain) sequence. Its antigen is still unknown. This entry belongs to a study of STAT3 mutations in large granular lymphocyte leukemia. Study-level results: TCR clonotype switching after therapy occurred in 6 of 18 patients. At least one immunodominant TCR beta clonotype appeared in every T-cell large granular lymphocyte leukemia patient.

The method was immunoSEQ multiplex PCR; TCRdb's version includes in-frame clones alone and lacks a portion of them. This table has tens of thousands of clones, approximately 90% appearing once. Germline-derived CDR1 and CDR2 are SGHAT and FQNNGV. This CDR3 has 14 amino acids. Trimming took off 5 bases at V and 8 bases at J, with 13 bases between the two ends. Sequenced sample: PBMCs. This receptor was taken from a human donor with T large granular lymphocyte leukemia. Some clones in this sample may be carry-over from other donors' samples. This chain uses TRBV11-2 with TRBJ1-6, with unresolved D. CDR3 sequence: CASSPALRDSPLHF. In DNA, the CDR3 is TGTGCCAGCAGCCCCGCCCTGCGAGATTCACCCCTCCACTTT.